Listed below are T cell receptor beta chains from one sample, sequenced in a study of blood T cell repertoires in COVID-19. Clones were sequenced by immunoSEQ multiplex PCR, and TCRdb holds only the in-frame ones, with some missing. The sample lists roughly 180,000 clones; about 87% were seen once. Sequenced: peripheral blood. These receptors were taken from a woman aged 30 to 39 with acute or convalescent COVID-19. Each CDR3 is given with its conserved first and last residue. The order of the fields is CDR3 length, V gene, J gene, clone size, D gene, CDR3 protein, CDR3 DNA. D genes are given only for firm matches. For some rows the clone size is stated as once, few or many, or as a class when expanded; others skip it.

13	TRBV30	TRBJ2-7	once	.	CAWSGDWGYEQYF	TGTGCCTGGAGCGGGGACTGGGGCTACGAGCAGTACTTC
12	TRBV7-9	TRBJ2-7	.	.	CAASDTNYEQYF	TGTGCCGCTTCTGACACCAACTACGAGCAGTACTTC
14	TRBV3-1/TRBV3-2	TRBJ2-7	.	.	CASSLSSIGDEQYF	TGTGCCAGCAGCCTTAGTAGCATCGGGGACGAGCAGTACTTC
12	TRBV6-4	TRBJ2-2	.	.	CASSDPSGGYAF	TGTGCCAGCAGTGACCCTTCAGGAGGATATGCTTTT
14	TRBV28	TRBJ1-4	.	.	CASSQQGVNEKLFF	TGTGCCAGCAGTCAACAGGGCGTTAATGAAAAACTGTTTTTT
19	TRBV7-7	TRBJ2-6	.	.	CASSLAGEARFSGANVLTF	TGTGCTAGCAGCTTGGCAGGGGAAGCTCGATTCTCTGGGGCCAACGTCCTGACTTTC
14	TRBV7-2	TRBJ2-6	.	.	CASRSRSGANVLTF	TGTGCCAGCAGATCTAGGTCTGGGGCCAACGTCCTGACTTTC
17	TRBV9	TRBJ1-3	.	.	CASSVDSRGFSGNTIYF	TGTGCCAGCAGCGTAGATAGTAGAGGCTTCTCTGGAAACACCATATATTTT
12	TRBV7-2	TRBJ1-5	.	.	CASSIKGRPQHF	TGTGCCAGCAGCATAAAGGGGCGGCCCCAGCATTTT
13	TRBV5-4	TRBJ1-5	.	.	CASSPDTNQPQHF	TGTGCCAGCAGCCCGGACACTAATCAGCCCCAGCATTTT
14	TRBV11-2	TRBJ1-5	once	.	CASSQNSGDQPQHF	TGTGCCAGCAGCCAGAATAGCGGGGACCAGCCCCAGCATTTT
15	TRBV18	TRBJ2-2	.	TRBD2	CASSERGLGTGELFF	TGTGCCAGCTCGGAGCGGGGGCTGGGCACCGGGGAGCTGTTTTTT
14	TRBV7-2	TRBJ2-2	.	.	CASSLVQNTGELFF	TGTGCCAGCAGCTTAGTCCAAAACACCGGGGAGCTGTTTTTT
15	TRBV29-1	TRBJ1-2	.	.	CSVEEAGQPNYGYTF	TGCAGCGTTGAAGAAGCGGGACAACCTAACTATGGCTACACCTTC
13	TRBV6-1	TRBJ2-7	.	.	CASSSEGVTRQYF	TGTGCCAGCAGTTCCGAGGGGGTAACCCGGCAGTACTTC
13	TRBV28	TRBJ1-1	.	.	CASSVRQRRQAFF	TGTGCCAGCAGTGTTAGACAGCGCCGGCAAGCTTTCTTT
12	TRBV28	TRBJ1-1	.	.	CASSSGGWEAFF	TGTGCCAGCAGCTCCGGGGGTTGGGAAGCTTTCTTT
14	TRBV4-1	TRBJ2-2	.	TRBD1	CASSQRTGERELFF	TGCGCCAGCAGCCAACGAACAGGGGAGCGGGAGCTGTTTTTT
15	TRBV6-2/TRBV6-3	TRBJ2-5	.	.	CASSPPRGSQATQYF	TGTGCCAGCAGTCCACCGAGGGGGTCACAAGCGACCCAGTACTTC
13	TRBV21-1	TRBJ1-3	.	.	CASIGESGNTIYF	TGTGCCAGCATAGGGGAATCTGGAAACACCATATATTTT
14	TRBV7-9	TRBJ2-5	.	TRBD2	CASSQGWGGETQYF	TGTGCCAGCAGCCAAGGGTGGGGGGGAGAGACCCAGTACTTC
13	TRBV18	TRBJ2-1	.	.	CASSKTGDNEQFF	TGTGCCAGCTCAAAAACCGGGGACAATGAGCAGTTCTTC
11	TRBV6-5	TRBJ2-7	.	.	CASASSYEQYF	TGTGCCAGCGCCAGCTCCTACGAGCAGTACTTC
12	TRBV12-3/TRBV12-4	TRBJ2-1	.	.	CASSFRIGEQFF	TGTGCCAGCAGTTTCAGGATAGGAGAGCAGTTCTTC
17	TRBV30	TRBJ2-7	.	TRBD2	CAWSVVAGGEKDYEQYF	TGTGCCTGGAGTGTAGTAGCGGGAGGGGAGAAGGACTACGAGCAGTACTTC
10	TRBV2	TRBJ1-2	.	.	CASSERGYTF	TGTGCCAGCAGTGAGCGTGGCTACACCTTC
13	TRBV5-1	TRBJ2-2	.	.	CASSSTPPGELFF	TGCGCCAGCAGCTCCACACCCCCCGGGGAGCTGTTTTTT
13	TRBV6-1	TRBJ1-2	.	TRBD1	CASSDDRGNGYTF	TGTGCCAGCAGTGACGACAGGGGTAATGGCTACACCTTC
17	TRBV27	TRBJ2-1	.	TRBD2	CASSLTTGTSGVIEQFF	TGTGCCAGCAGTTTGACCACCGGGACTAGCGGGGTTATAGAGCAGTTCTTC
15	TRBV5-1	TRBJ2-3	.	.	CASSLVAGVVDTQYF	TGCGCCAGCAGCTTGGTGGCAGGGGTGGTTGATACGCAGTATTTT
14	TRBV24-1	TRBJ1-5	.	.	CATRLSGDNQPQHF	TGTGCCACCAGGTTGTCAGGGGACAATCAGCCCCAGCATTTT
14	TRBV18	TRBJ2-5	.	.	CASSSRVAQETQYF	TGTGCCAGCTCAAGCCGGGTCGCACAAGAGACCCAGTACTTC